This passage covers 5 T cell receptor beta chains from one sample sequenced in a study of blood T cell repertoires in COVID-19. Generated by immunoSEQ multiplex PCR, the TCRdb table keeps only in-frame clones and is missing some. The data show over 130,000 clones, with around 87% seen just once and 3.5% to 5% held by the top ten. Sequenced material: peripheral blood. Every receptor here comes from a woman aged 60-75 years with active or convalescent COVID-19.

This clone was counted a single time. For the CDR3, the DNA is TGCGCCAGCAGTCAATGTAAGGGCCAGGGATTAGGGACCGGGGAGCTGTTTTTT. Protein product: CASSQCKGQGLGTGELFF. This chain uses TRBV23-1 with TRBJ2-2, with TRBD1 as a possible D gene (5 bases). TRBV23-1 counts as an open reading frame of uncertain function. The CDR3 length is 18 residues. V shed 1 base and J shed 5 bases, with 20 bases lying between them.

The CDR3 DNA follows: TGTGCCAGCAGCACAGGATACTATGGCTACACCTTC. It encodes CASSTGYYGYTF. V usage is TRBV6-5 and J usage is TRBJ1-2, with D possibly TRBD1 on 5 matching bases. V lost 6 bases, J lost 3 bases, and 8 bases lay in between. The CDR3 spans 12 residues. Germline V lookup: CDR1 MNHEY, CDR2 SVGAGI.

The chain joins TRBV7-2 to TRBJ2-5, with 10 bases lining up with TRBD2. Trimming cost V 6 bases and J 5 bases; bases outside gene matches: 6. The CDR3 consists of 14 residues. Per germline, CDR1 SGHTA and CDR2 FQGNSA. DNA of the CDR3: TGTGCCAGCAGGAGACCTAGCGGGGGTGAGACCCAGTACTTC. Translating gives CASRRPSGGETQYF.

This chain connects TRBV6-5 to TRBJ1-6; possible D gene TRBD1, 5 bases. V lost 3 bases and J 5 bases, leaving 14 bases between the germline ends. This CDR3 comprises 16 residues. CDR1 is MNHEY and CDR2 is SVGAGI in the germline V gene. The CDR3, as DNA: TGTGCCAGCAGTTATTGGGGGGGGGATAATAATTCACCCCTCCACTTT. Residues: CASSYWGGDNNSPLHF.

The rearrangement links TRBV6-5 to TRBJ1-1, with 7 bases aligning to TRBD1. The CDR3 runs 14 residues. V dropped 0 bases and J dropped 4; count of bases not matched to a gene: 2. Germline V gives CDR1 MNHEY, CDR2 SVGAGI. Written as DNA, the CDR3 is TGTGCCAGCAGTTACTCGACAGGGATCACTGAAGCTTTCTTT. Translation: CASSYSTGITEAFF.